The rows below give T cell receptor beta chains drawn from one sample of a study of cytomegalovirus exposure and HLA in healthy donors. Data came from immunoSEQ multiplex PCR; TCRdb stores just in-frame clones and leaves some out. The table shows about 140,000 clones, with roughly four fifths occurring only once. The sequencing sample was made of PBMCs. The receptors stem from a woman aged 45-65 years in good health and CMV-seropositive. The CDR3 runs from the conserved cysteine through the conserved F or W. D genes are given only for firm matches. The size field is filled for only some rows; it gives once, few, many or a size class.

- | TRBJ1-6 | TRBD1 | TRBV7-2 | TGTGCCAGCAGCCGACAGGGTCGAAATTCACCCCTCCACTTT | CASSRQGRNSPLHF
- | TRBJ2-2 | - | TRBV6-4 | TGTGCCAGCTCGAGTCTAGATGTCGGGGAGCTGTTTTTT | CASSSLDVGELFF
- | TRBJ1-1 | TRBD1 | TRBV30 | TGTGCCTGGAGGGACAGGCCGAACACTGAAGCTTTCTTT | CAWRDRPNTEAFF
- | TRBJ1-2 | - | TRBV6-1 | TGTGCCAGCACCCGGACAGAGGGCTATGGCTACACCTTC | CASTRTEGYGYTF
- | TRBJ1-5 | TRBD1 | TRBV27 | TGTGCCAGCAGTCGACGACAGGGGGATCAGCCCCAGCATTTT | CASSRRQGDQPQHF
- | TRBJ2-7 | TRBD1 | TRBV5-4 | TGTGCCAGCAGCCCCCCGGGACAGGCCCTAGGAGAGCAGTACTTC | CASSPPGQALGEQYF
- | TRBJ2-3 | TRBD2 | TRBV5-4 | TGTGCCAGCAGCTTGGAAGGCGGGGGGGTGGTAGATACGCAGTATTTT | CASSLEGGGVVDTQYF
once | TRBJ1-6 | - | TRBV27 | TGTGCCAGCAGAGCCCAACAGGAGGAGGGTTATAATTCACCCCTCCACTTT | CASRAQQEEGYNSPLHF
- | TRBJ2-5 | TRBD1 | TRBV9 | TGTGCCAGCAGCGTAGTAGGACAGGGGGCGCAGGAGACCCAGTACTTC | CASSVVGQGAQETQYF
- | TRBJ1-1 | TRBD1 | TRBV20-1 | TGCAGTGGTCAGGGGGTAATGGAAGCTTTCTTT | CSGQGVMEAFF
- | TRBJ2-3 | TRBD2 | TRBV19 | TGTGCCAGTAGTATTAGCGGGGGGGCCGGAGATACGCAGTATTTT | CASSISGGAGDTQYF
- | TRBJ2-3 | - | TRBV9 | TGTGCCAGCAGCGAGGGGCTCTCCACAGATACGCAGTATTTT | CASSEGLSTDTQYF
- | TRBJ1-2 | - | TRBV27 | TGTGCCAGCAGTTTGGGAAGGGGAGGCTATGGCTACACCTTC | CASSLGRGGYGYTF
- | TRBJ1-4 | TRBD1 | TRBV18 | TGTGCCAGCTCACTGCTCAGCCGACAGGGGGGGTCAACTAATGAAAAACTGTTTTTT | CASSLLSRQGGSTNEKLFF
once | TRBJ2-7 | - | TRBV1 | TGCACCAGCAGCCGGTACTGCTACGAGCAGTACTTC | CTSSRYCYEQYF
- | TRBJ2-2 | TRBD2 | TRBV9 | TGTGCCAGCAGCGTAGGCCCGGGGGGGACGAACACCGGGGAGCTGTTTTTT | CASSVGPGGTNTGELFF
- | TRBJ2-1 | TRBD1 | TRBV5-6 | TGTGCCAGCAGCCAAGAGGACAGGCCCTACAATGAGCAGTTCTTC | CASSQEDRPYNEQFF
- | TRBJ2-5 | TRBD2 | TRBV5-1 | TGCGCCAGCAGCCTAGGTCTGGGCGGGGGGCTTCAAGAGACCCAGTACTTC | CASSLGLGGGLQETQYF
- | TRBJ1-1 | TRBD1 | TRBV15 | TGTGCCACCAGAGACCCAGGGGGTCCGAACACTGAAGCTTTCTTT | CATRDPGGPNTEAFF
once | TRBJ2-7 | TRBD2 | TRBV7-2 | TGTGCCAGCAGCCCAGTGCGGGGGGGAGAGCAGTACTTC | CASSPVRGGEQYF
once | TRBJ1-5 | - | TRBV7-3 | TGTGCCAGCAGCTTACGCGGACAGAGCAATCAGCCCCAGCATTTT | CASSLRGQSNQPQHF
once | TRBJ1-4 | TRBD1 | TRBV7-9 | TGTGCCAGCAGCTTTGGGACAGCCACTAATGAAAAACTGTTTTTT | CASSFGTATNEKLFF
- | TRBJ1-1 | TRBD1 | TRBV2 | TGTGCCAGCGGGAGCCAGGGGGCAGACACTGAAGCTTTCTTT | CASGSQGADTEAFF
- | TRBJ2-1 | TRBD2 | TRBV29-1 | TGCAGCGTGACGGGACTAGCGGGGGGCTCCTACAATGAGCAGTTCTTC | CSVTGLAGGSYNEQFF
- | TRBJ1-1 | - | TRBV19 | TGTGCCAGTATCGGCACTGAAGCTTTCTTT | CASIGTEAFF
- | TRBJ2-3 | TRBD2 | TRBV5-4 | TGTGCCAGCAGCAACGACCTGGGCAGCGGGGGGGCACCTCCTGAAGATACGCAGTATTTT | CASSNDLGSGGAPPEDTQYF
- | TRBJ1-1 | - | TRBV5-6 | TGTGCCAGCAGCTTGCAGGCCCGCGGGGAAGCTTTCTTT | CASSLQARGEAFF